The 25 T cell receptor beta chains reported below all come from one sample, sequenced in a study of regulatory T cells in long-lasting Graves disease. Time point denoted: newly diagnosed GD, antithyroid drugs for less than 3 months. TCR sequences were obtained from RNA taken from PBMCs. Researchers made TCR beta libraries by using iRepertoire HTBI primers and running Arm-PCR on CDR3 regions. One entry per CDR3 protein, called by TCRdb with MiXCR from the multiplex PCR reads. This table has some 220,000 distinct CDR3 sequences, roughly a fifth appearing once. The same sample was also studied in work on T cells in Graves' hyperthyroidism and ophthalmopathy.

The sample consisted of peripheral blood mononuclear cells (PBMCs), taken at new diagnosis, from a patient treated with antithyroid drugs. Receptors originate from a woman in her twenties or thirties with Graves disease.

This clonotype was counted at least ten times. J is TRBJ1-5 and V is TRBV27, with 9 bases matching TRBD1. CDR3 length: 13 amino acids. The germline V gene encodes CDR1 MNHEY and CDR2 SMNVEV (reference sequence). After removal of 6 bases from V and 5 bases from J, the junction contained 2 bases not matched to a gene. The chain's CDR3 is CASSRQGDQPQHF. The CDR3 bases are TGTGCCAGCAGCCGACAGGGGGATCAGCCCCAGCATTTT.

This clonotype has more than one count but fewer than ten. The rearrangement links TRBV5-5 to TRBJ1-4, with 8 bases fitting TRBD1. Germline trimming cut 4 bases from V and 4 bases from J; bases unmatched to any gene: 6. The CDR3 is 15 amino acids. CDR1 is SGHKS, CDR2 YYEKEE, per germline (reference sequence). The CDR3 reads CASSVGQGRNEKLFF. CDR3 coding DNA: TGTGCCAGCAGCGTTGGACAGGGCCGTAATGAAAAACTGTTTTTT.

This clonotype was counted a few times. This CDR3 reads CASSFAQVGNSPLHF. The CDR3 DNA follows: TGCGCCAGCAGCTTCGCACAGGTTGGGAATTCACCCCTCCACTTT. The V and J genes are TRBV5-1 and TRBJ1-6; perhaps TRBD1 as D (5 bases). CDR3 length: 15 residues. Trimming stripped 2 bases from V and 7 bases from J, with 13 bases between. Germline V gives CDR1 SGHRS, CDR2 YFSETQ.

With respect to this clonotype: A much more abundant neighbour one base away suggests this may be a read error. The chain is built from TRBV3-1 and TRBJ2-1; the match to TRBD2 covers 8 bases. Germline V lookup: CDR1 LGHDT, CDR2 YNNKEL (reference sequence). The CDR3 spans 13 residues. DNA of the CDR3: TGTGCCAGCAGCCCCGGGACTAGTAGTGAGCAGCTCTTC. Translated, it gives CASSPGTSSEQLF.

This clonotype was seen repeatedly, ten times or more. This rearrangement joins TRBV3-1 to TRBJ2-7; possibly TRBD1 or TRBD2 for D (5 bases each). Germline CDR1 is LGHDT and CDR2 is YNNKEL (reference sequence). This CDR3 is 15 amino acids long. V dropped 4 bases and J dropped 1 base, with 14 bases sitting between them. CDR3 sequence: CASSPRDRRSYEQYF. CDR3 nucleotides: TGTGCCAGCAGCCCACGGGACCGGAGATCCTACGAGCAGTACTTC.

This clonotype was observed many times. V and J are TRBV3-1 and TRBJ1-5; D is ambiguous. This CDR3 is 16 amino acids long. Trimming cost V 4 bases and J 7 bases, with 20 bases left between them. Germline CDR1 is LGHDT and CDR2 is YNNKEL (reference sequence). DNA for the CDR3: TGTGCCAGCAGCCCCCGGCCGCAGGAGCTTGGACAGCCCCAGCATTTT. Its protein product is CASSPRPQELGQPQHF.

The sample holds many counts of this clonotype. The V gene is TRBV11-2, the J gene TRBJ2-2, with 8 bases lining up with TRBD2. Trimming removed 8 bases from V and 5 bases from J; junction bases left unmatched: 10. Germline CDR1 reads SGHAT; CDR2 reads FQNNGV. The CDR3 loop spans 15 amino acids. The CDR3 here is CASRRPGGGTGELFF. CDR3 nucleotide sequence: TGTGCCAGCCGCCGACCCGGGGGGGGAACCGGGGAGCTGTTTTTT.

This clonotype was observed at least ten times. The V and J genes are TRBV28 and TRBJ2-1; tentatively, D is TRBD1 (6 bases). Germline CDR1 is MDHEN and CDR2 is SYDVKM. V was clipped by 2 bases and J by 4 bases, with 6 bases between them. The CDR3 has 13 amino acids. For the CDR3, the DNA is TGTGCCAGCAGTTTAGGACAGTACAATGAGCAGTTCTTC. Residues: CASSLGQYNEQFF.

This sequence joins TRBV19 and TRBJ1-1; possibly TRBD1 for D (6 bases). Germline values: CDR1 LNHDA, CDR2 SQIVND (reference sequence). This CDR3 spans 15 amino acids. V was shortened by 7 bases and J by 1 base, with 16 bases between the two germline ends. CDR3 amino acids: CASTTDRGANTEAFF. CDR3 bases: TGTGCCAGTACTACCGACCGGGGGGCGAACACTGAAGCTTTCTTT.

At least ten counts were recorded for this clonotype. The chain uses TRBV9 and TRBJ1-3; the D is unclear. The germline gives CDR1 SGDLS, CDR2 YYNGEE. The CDR3 spans 15 residues. The V end lost 4 bases, the J end lost 0 bases, and 11 bases lay between the germline ends. DNA for the CDR3: TGTGCCAGCAGCTCACCGGGGTACTCTGGAAACACCATATATTTT. Protein product: CASSSPGYSGNTIYF.

This clonotype has ten or more counts. A junction end diverges from the germline sequence, so it may reflect a read error. The chain recombines TRBV5-1 with TRBJ2-1; a possible D gene is TRBD2 (6 bases). This CDR3 region has 12 residues. CDR1 and CDR2 (germline): SGHRS, YFSETQ. This CDR3 is CASSLGGNEQFF. CDR3 nucleotides: TGTGCCAGCAGCCTGGGGGGAAATGAGCAGTTCTTC.

Concerning this clonotype itself: A far larger clone lies a single base away; this is likely a read error. The chain couples TRBV2 to TRBJ2-7; D might be TRBD1 or TRBD2, each matching 5 bases. The J call is uncertain, as TRBJ2-5 better fits the DNA end. There are 15 residues in the CDR3. CDR1 and CDR2 from the germline V gene are SNHLY and FYNNEI. The CDR3 DNA follows: TGTGCCAGCAGTGAAGGTCGCACATGGGGGGAGACCCAGTACTTC. Its translation is CASSEGRTWGETQYF.

In its sample, this clonotype was seen a few times. V gene TRBV18 combines with J gene TRBJ1-2, with no clear D. V lost 3 bases and J 4 bases, leaving 15 bases between the germline ends. Germline V CDR1 and CDR2: KGHSH, LQKENI. The length of the CDR3 is 15 residues. The CDR3 nucleotides are TGTGCCAGCTCACCTACGGCCCACCCCCCCTATGGCTACACCTTC. Its translation: CASSPTAHPPYGYTF.

For this clonotype: This may stem from a read error, because a much larger clone lies one nucleotide away. This chain uses TRBV7-2 with TRBJ1-1; a possible D gene is TRBD1 (5 bases). The germline V gene encodes CDR1 SGHTA and CDR2 FQGNSA. The CDR3 loop spans 15 amino acids. CDR3 DNA sequence: TGTGCCAGCAGCCCCGCCCGGGGACTGAACACTGAAGCTTTATTT. Translating it yields CASSPARGLNTEALF. The whole variable domain, remainder taken from reference TRBV7-2 and TRBJ1-1, is GAGVSQSPSNKVTEKGKDVELRCDPISGHTALYWYRQSLGQGLEFLIYFQGNSAPDKSGLPSDRFSAERTGGSVSTLTIQRTQQEDSAVYLCASSPARGLNTEALFGQGTRLTVV.

Many counts were recorded for this clonotype. The V and J genes are TRBV7-3 and TRBJ1-6; D is uncertain. Germline lookup yields CDR1 SGHTA and CDR2 FQGTGA. Trimming left V 8 bases short and J 0 bases short, with 8 bases between. The CDR3 covers 14 residues. The CDR3 region is CASRRSSYNSPLHF. The CDR3 DNA reads as TGTGCCAGCCGTCGGAGCTCCTATAATTCACCCCTCCACTTT.

This clonotype occurred many times. The chain recombines TRBV20-1 with TRBJ1-1; the match to TRBD1 covers 7 bases. The CDR3 runs 14 residues. Germline V gene sequence: CDR1 DFQATT, CDR2 SNEGSKA (reference sequence). Unmatched junction bases numbered 5, after V lost 3 bases and J lost 1 base. Here the CDR3 DNA reads TGCAGTGCTAGCAAGGGGGCTGCGAACACTGAAGCTTTCTTT. Its translation is CSASKGAANTEAFF.

V is TRBV10-3 and J is TRBJ2-2, with 14 bases that match TRBD2. Germline V gene sequence: CDR1 ENHRY, CDR2 SYGVKD. V shed 2 bases, J shed 0 bases, and the junction held 2 bases outside the gene matches. The CDR3 has 18 residues. DNA of the CDR3: TGTGCCATCAGTGAGGGGACTAGCGGGGGAACGAACACCGGGGAGCTGTTTTTT. Its translation is CAISEGTSGGTNTGELFF.

Points on this clonotype: Just one base apart from a much larger clone, this may be a read error. The V and J genes are TRBV4-1 and TRBJ2-1, with D possibly TRBD1 on 5 matching bases. The CDR3 extends over 15 amino acids. Germline CDR1 and CDR2: MGHRA and YSYEKL. Trimming cost V 1 base and J 10 bases, with 17 bases left between them. The CDR3 spells CASSQAPDNAYEQFF. The DNA for the CDR3 is TGCGCCAGCAGCCAAGCCCCGGACAACGCCTACGAGCAGTTCTTC.

This clonotype has a count of ten or more. CDR3 sequence (DNA): TGTGCCAGTAGTACCTCCGGGACAGCCATCTCTGGAAACACCATATATTTT. Translating gives CASSTSGTAISGNTIYF. The chain links TRBV19 to TRBJ1-3; TRBD1 matches 7 bases. The CDR3 is 17 residues long. Germline CDR1 reads LNHDA; CDR2 reads SQIVND (reference sequence). V lost 4 bases and J lost 0; bases outside the gene matches: 9.

This clonotype has ten or more counts. This chain connects TRBV3-1 to TRBJ2-3; 7 bases line up with TRBD2. The CDR3 has 19 amino acids. Germline V gene lookup returns CDR1 LGHDT and CDR2 YNNKEL (reference sequence). The J segment lost 4 bases and the V segment lost 4 bases, leaving 20 bases of the junction unmatched. The CDR3 nucleotides are TGTGCCAGCAGCCTCCCTCGAAACGAAGAGGTACTAGCGTCAGATACGCAGTATTTT. Protein: CASSLPRNEEVLASDTQYF.

There are many counts of this clonotype. The rearrangement uses TRBV11-2 and TRBJ1-1; the match to TRBD1 covers 9 bases. Germline assignment: CDR1 SGHAT and CDR2 FQNNGV. V lost 4 bases to trimming and J lost 6 bases; unmatched junction nucleotides: 3. This CDR3 contains 13 residues. The CDR3 DNA sequence: TGTGCCAGCAGCTGGGGACAGGGCCCTGAAGCTTTCTTT. Translating it yields CASSWGQGPEAFF.

At least ten counts were recorded for this clonotype. V and J are TRBV27 and TRBJ1-2; 7 nucleotides align to TRBD1. The CDR3 runs 13 residues. Germline V lookup: CDR1 MNHEY, CDR2 SMNVEV (reference sequence). V was clipped by 5 bases and J by 10 bases; unmatched bases: 10. The DNA for the CDR3 is TGTGCCAGCAGTGATCGACAGGGTCCAGTCTACACCTTC. Its translation is CASSDRQGPVYTF.

Note on this clonotype: The DNA is omitted, as the CDR3 cannot be located on it reliably, and the CDR3 follows TCRdb's listing. The chain recombines TRBV12-3 or TRBV12-4 with TRBJ1-1. The CDR3 is made up of 23 amino acids, end residues included. CDR3 residues: CASSRDWRAGEQFFGPGPSKAFF.

This clonotype was observed at least ten times. V and J are TRBV2 and TRBJ1-2; 7 nucleotides line up with TRBD1. The CDR3 loop spans 15 amino acids. The germline gives CDR1 SNHLY, CDR2 FYNNEI. V trimming: 1 base; J trimming: 5 bases; junction bases outside the gene matches: 7. CDR3 amino acids: CASSEGQGVFYGYTF. The CDR3 DNA follows: TGTGCCAGCAGTGAAGGGCAGGGGGTTTTTTATGGCTACACCTTC.

This clonotype occurred many times. The chain carries TRBV20-1 and TRBJ2-7; D not resolved. Between the trimmed V and J ends, which lost 1 base and 0 bases, there was a span of 7 bases. The CDR3 totals 13 residues. The germline gives CDR1 DFQATT, CDR2 SNEGSKA (reference sequence). The CDR3 nucleotides are TGCAGTGCTAGAGGCCCTCACTCCTACGAGCAGTACTTC. Protein product: CSARGPHSYEQYF.